A selection of T cell receptor beta chains follows, all from one sample in a study of blood T cell repertoires in COVID-19. Repertoires were generated with immunoSEQ multiplex PCR, while TCRdb's copy carries only in-frame clones and drops some. Among about 380,000 clones listed, 85% were seen once. Material: peripheral blood. The receptors stem from a woman between 18 and 29 years old with acute or convalescent COVID-19. Each CDR3 is given with its conserved first and last residue. Each record gives: D gene, J gene, clone size, V gene, CDR3 protein, CDR3 DNA. The D gene is left open where the match is weak. The size of a clone is reported for some rows only, either as once, few or many, or as a class for expanded clones.

>TRBD1|TRBJ1-1|-|TRBV11-3
CASSLGGGGAGTEAFF
TGTGCCAGCAGCTTAGGAGGAGGGGGCGCAGGGACTGAAGCTTTCTTT
>TRBD1|TRBJ1-4|-|TRBV3-1/TRBV3-2
CASSQGGQGVTNEKLFF
TGTGCCAGCAGCCAAGGGGGACAGGGGGTGACTAATGAAAAACTGTTTTTT
>-|TRBJ2-5|-|TRBV30
CACPPNQGGQETQYF
TGTGCCTGCCCTCCGAATCAGGGAGGCCAAGAGACCCAGTACTTC
>-|TRBJ1-2|-|TRBV2
CGGGQEHNYGYTF
TGTGGGGGGGGTCAGGAGCATAACTATGGCTACACCTTC
>-|TRBJ2-5|-|TRBV27
CASSLNRFQETQYF
TGTGCCAGCAGTCTAAACAGGTTCCAAGAGACCCAGTACTTC
>TRBD1|TRBJ2-7|-|TRBV19
CASSNSGQGANEQYF
TGTGCCAGTAGTAATTCGGGACAGGGAGCGAACGAGCAGTACTTC
>-|TRBJ2-1|-|TRBV20-1
CSGGQHNEQFF
TGCAGTGGAGGACAGCACAATGAGCAGTTCTTC
>TRBD2|TRBJ2-7|-|TRBV19
CASSTLAGGYEQYF
TGTGCCAGTAGTACACTAGCGGGAGGCTACGAGCAGTACTTC
>TRBD1|TRBJ2-7|-|TRBV7-8
CASSRQGSSSYEQYF
TGTGCCAGCAGCCGACAGGGTTCCAGCTCCTACGAGCAGTACTTC
>TRBD1|TRBJ1-2|-|TRBV2
CASSKGQGLDYGYTF
TGTGCCAGCAGCAAGGGACAGGGCCTCGACTATGGCTACACCTTC
>-|TRBJ1-5|-|TRBV6-1
CASSDLGAQPQHF
TGTGCCAGCAGTGATCTAGGAGCACAGCCCCAGCATTTT
>TRBD1|TRBJ1-1|-|TRBV5-6
CASCGGQGPNTEAFF
TGTGCCAGCTGCGGGGGACAGGGGCCAAACACTGAAGCTTTCTTT
>TRBD1|TRBJ2-7|-|TRBV18
CASSGRTGRGEQYF
TGTGCCAGCTCAGGACGGACAGGGCGCGGCGAGCAGTACTTC
>TRBD2|TRBJ2-1|-|TRBV3-1/TRBV3-2
CASSQGNSGQFAEQFF
TGTGCCAGCAGCCAAGGGAATAGCGGGCAATTTGCTGAGCAGTTCTTC
>TRBD1|TRBJ1-2|few|TRBV6-5
CASTQTGVGYTF
TGTGCCAGCACCCAAACAGGGGTTGGCTACACCTTC
>TRBD2|TRBJ2-1|-|TRBV7-3
CASSLRAVAGEPYNEQFF
TGTGCCAGCAGCTTAAGGGCGGTGGCGGGAGAACCATACAATGAGCAGTTCTTC
>TRBD1|TRBJ2-1|-|TRBV27
CASSSPPGQGDYNEQFF
TGTGCCAGCAGTTCGCCCCCGGGACAGGGGGATTACAATGAGCAGTTCTTC
>-|TRBJ2-2|-|TRBV10-2
CASSEVTGTTGELFF
TGCGCCAGCAGTGAGGTGACAGGAACCACCGGGGAGCTGTTTTTT
>-|TRBJ1-3|-|TRBV28
CASGGGPLLPGNTIYF
TGTGCCAGCGGGGGGGGCCCCTTACTACCTGGAAACACCATATATTTT
>TRBD1|TRBJ1-4|-|TRBV25-1
CATDRGDEKLFF
TGTGCCACTGACAGGGGGGATGAAAAACTGTTTTTT
>-|TRBJ1-2|-|TRBV18
CASSPPGSGYGYTF
TGTGCCAGCTCACCACCGGGATCAGGGTATGGCTACACCTTC
>-|TRBJ1-6|-|TRBV27
CATSGGERSPLHF
TGTGCCACCTCCGGGGGGGAGCGGTCACCCCTCCACTTT
>TRBD1|TRBJ2-7|-|TRBV28
CASSQGAGASGEQYF
TGTGCCAGCAGTCAGGGGGCAGGGGCGTCGGGAGAGCAGTACTTC
>-|TRBJ2-5|-|TRBV28
CASTRDTSSGTQYF
TGTGCCAGCACTCGGGACACTTCGTCAGGGACCCAGTACTTC
>-|TRBJ2-7|-|TRBV28
CASSFAGSSYEQYF
TGTGCCAGCAGTTTCGCGGGGAGCTCCTACGAGCAGTACTTC
>-|TRBJ1-1|-|TRBV25-1
CASSEHHRLGGTEAFF
TGTGCCAGCAGTGAACACCATAGACTGGGAGGAACTGAAGCTTTCTTT
>-|TRBJ1-1|-|TRBV28
CASRQAGGLHTEAFF
TGTGCCAGCAGGCAAGCCGGGGGGCTCCACACTGAAGCTTTCTTT
>-|TRBJ1-2|-|TRBV5-1
CASSFLIRGLDGYTF
TGCGCCAGCAGCTTCCTAATCAGGGGTCTTGATGGCTACACCTTC